Here is one T cell receptor beta chain with its context. These data are taken from a study of OX40 agonist ivuxolimab in advanced cancers. About the study: At 0.01 to 10 mg/kg, ivuxolimab was administered intravenously to patients every 2 weeks.

Sequencing was performed with immunoSEQ multiplex PCR; in TCRdb, only in-frame clones are kept and a portion is missing. The sample carries some 98,000 clones, more than 85% recorded once. Trimming cost V 5 bases and J 8 bases, with 15 bases left between them. There are 14 residues in the CDR3. Per germline, CDR1 MNHEY and CDR2 SMNVEV (reference sequence). The TCR originated in an adult with an advanced solid tumor such as melanoma, head and neck, liver or kidney cancer. The source material was CD4+ or CD8+ T cells sorted from blood, sampled in a trial of the OX40 agonist ivuxolimab. The J gene is TRBJ1-4, the V gene TRBV27; TRBD1 might be the D (6 bases). CDR3 amino acids: CASSPMTGYEKLFF. The CDR3 nucleotides read TGTGCCAGCAGTCCTATGACAGGTTACGAAAAACTGTTTTTT.